This T cell receptor (beta chain) was found in a study of T cells in Graves' hyperthyroidism and ophthalmopathy. Study overall: Specimen type is peripheral blood, collected at initial diagnosis prior to any treatment.

The CDR3 consists of 16 residues. V was trimmed by 4 bases and J by 0 bases, leaving 13 bases between them. Germline V gene sequence: CDR1 KGHDR, CDR2 SFDVKD. Researchers took RNA transcripts and amplified the TCR beta CDR3 regions from them. The HTBI primer set drove a first-round RT-PCR of the TCR CDR3. One entry per CDR3 protein, called by TCRdb with MiXCR from the multiplex PCR reads. The sample lists under 600,000 distinct CDR3 sequences; more than 15% were seen once. Clinical Activity Scores of at least 3, NOSPECS grades of at least 4 and durations under 3 months characterized ophthalmopathy patients.

This sequence originates from a woman aged 40 to 50 with Graves' ophthalmopathy. The sequencing input was blood. The chain couples TRBV24-1 to TRBJ2-3; D perhaps matches TRBD2 (6 bases). CDR3 coding DNA: TGTGCCACCAGTGACCCAGGAGGGCCTAGCACAGATACGCAGTATTTT. Translating gives CATSDPGGPSTDTQYF.